What follows are 26 T cell receptor beta chains derived from one specimen sequenced in a study of control samples from healthy donors and cancer patients. Libraries were prepared by immunoSEQ multiplex PCR; TCRdb keeps only in-frame clonotypes and omits some of them. The sample shows around 150,000 clones, roughly 89% of them seen only once. What was sequenced was blood. The receptors were sampled from a man aged 25 to 45 in good health.

The chain links TRBV5-1 to TRBJ1-3; 7 nucleotides match TRBD1. Germline V CDR1 and CDR2: SGHRS, YFSETQ. Germline trimming cut 5 bases from V and 2 bases from J; bases unmatched to any gene: 4. The CDR3 extends over 14 amino acids. The CDR3 here is CASRTQGAGNTIYF. The CDR3 DNA sequence: TGCGCCAGCAGAACCCAGGGGGCTGGAAACACCATATATTTT.

J is TRBJ2-1 and V is TRBV6-1, with 7 nucleotides matching TRBD1. CDR1 is MNHNS and CDR2 is SASEGT in the germline V gene. The J segment lost 7 bases and the V segment lost 4 bases, leaving 13 bases of the junction unmatched. The CDR3 covers 16 residues. CDR3 DNA sequence: TGTGCCAGCAGTGCACCAGGGGGTGTGTCCTTAAATGAGCAGTTCTTC. It encodes CASSAPGGVSLNEQFF.

This rearrangement joins TRBV19 to TRBJ2-6, with 7 bases aligning to TRBD2. The CDR3 spans 16 residues. Unmatched junction bases numbered 4, after V lost 3 bases and J lost 2 bases. Germline assignment: CDR1 LNHDA and CDR2 SQIVND (reference sequence). CDR3 sequence reads: CASSMMSGAGANVLTF. CDR3 DNA sequence: TGTGCCAGTAGTATGATGAGCGGGGCTGGGGCCAACGTCCTGACTTTC.

V is TRBV14 and J is TRBJ1-5; possible D gene TRBD1, 5 bases. Germline assignment: CDR1 SGHDN and CDR2 FVKESK. Trimming removed 2 bases at V and 5 bases at J, with 7 bases between. The CDR3 runs 13 residues. The CDR3 spells CASSQIGDQPQHF. The CDR3 nucleotides read TGTGCCAGCAGCCAAATAGGGGATCAGCCCCAGCATTTT.

This chain connects TRBV13 to TRBJ1-1; tentatively, D is TRBD1 (5 bases). The CDR3 is 14 amino acids. CDR1 and CDR2 (germline): PRHDT, FYEKMQ (reference sequence). V was cut by 2 bases and J by 13 bases, with 20 bases left in between. In DNA form, the CDR3 reads TGTGCCAGCAGCTTACGACAGCGAGGTGAGAGGGGTTTCTTT. Translating gives CASSLRQRGERGFF.

The gene calls are TRBV7-2 and TRBJ2-7; 12 bases fit TRBD2. J gave up 2 bases and V 5 bases, and 7 bases lay outside the gene matches. The CDR3 runs 16 residues. The germline V gene encodes CDR1 SGHTA and CDR2 FQGNSA. The CDR3 DNA is TGTGCCAGCAGCGCGGCTAGCGGGGGGGGTCCCTACGAGCAGTACTTC. Its translation: CASSAASGGGPYEQYF.

The chain is built from TRBV5-1 and TRBJ2-7, with 11 bases that match TRBD1. The germline CDR1 and CDR2 sequences are SGHRS and YFSETQ. The CDR3 covers 16 residues. V shed 0 bases and J 2 bases; nucleotides not matched to a gene: 4. CDR3 in amino acids: CASSLAGTGGTYEQYF. The DNA for the CDR3 is TGCGCCAGCAGCTTGGCCGGGACAGGGGGTACCTACGAGCAGTACTTC.

There are a few counts of this clone. For the CDR3, the DNA is TGTGCCATCAGTGAGGATGGGGGTAGACAGCCCCAGCATTTT. It yields the protein CAISEDGGRQPQHF. The chain has TRBV10-3 and TRBJ1-5; a possible D gene is TRBD1 (5 bases). From germline, CDR1 is ENHRY and CDR2 SYGVKD. V dropped 2 bases and J dropped 7 bases, with 12 bases sitting between them. The CDR3 extends over 14 amino acids.

The rearrangement links TRBV5-4 to TRBJ2-7, with a possible D match to TRBD2 (5 bases). Germline CDR1 reads SGHNT; CDR2 reads YYREEE (reference sequence). The CDR3 is made up of 13 amino acids. The V end was cut by 1 base, the J end by 4 bases, with 9 bases between. The CDR3 DNA reads TGTGCCAGCAGCTTGCCCACTAGTTACGAGCAGTACTTC. Its translation: CASSLPTSYEQYF.

The V call is TRBV27, the J call TRBJ2-5; the match to TRBD2 covers 7 bases. V gave up 4 bases and J gave up 4 bases; unmatched junction bases: 9. The CDR3 runs 15 residues. Germline assignment: CDR1 MNHEY and CDR2 SMNVEV (reference sequence). The CDR3 spells CASSSIVQRGETQYF. Written as DNA, the CDR3 is TGTGCCAGCAGTTCTATAGTTCAGCGGGGAGAGACCCAGTACTTC.

The rearrangement joins TRBV7-6 to TRBJ2-2; possible D gene TRBD2, 5 bases. This CDR3 comprises 15 residues. CDR1 and CDR2 from the germline V gene are SGHVS and FNYEAQ. V was clipped by 0 bases and J by 5 bases, with 10 bases between them. CDR3 amino acids: CASSLAGVGTGELFF. The CDR3 region has the DNA TGTGCCAGCAGCTTAGCGGGAGTAGGGACCGGGGAGCTGTTTTTT.

This rearrangement joins TRBV9 to TRBJ2-5; 9 positions match TRBD2. The CDR3 has 16 amino acids. Trimming at V came to 2 bases and at J to 5 bases, leaving 10 bases not matched to a gene. Germline V gene data show CDR1 as SGDLS and CDR2 as YYNGEE. CDR3 region: CASSVSAGGPQETQYF. CDR3 sequence (DNA): TGTGCCAGCAGCGTGTCGGCGGGGGGGCCCCAGGAGACCCAGTACTTC.

V and J are TRBV4-3 and TRBJ2-2; D is unclear. The CDR3 is 16 amino acids. V dropped 3 bases and J dropped 0 bases, with 11 bases sitting between them. Germline-derived CDR1 and CDR2 are LGHNA and YSLEER. Here the CDR3 DNA reads TGCGCCAGCAGCCACCAGTATCTCGCGAACACCGGGGAGCTGTTTTTT. Amino acids: CASSHQYLANTGELFF.

This chain joins TRBV18 and TRBJ2-1; 12 bases align to TRBD2. V gave up 0 bases and J gave up 6 bases; unmatched junction bases: 3. Germline assignment: CDR1 KGHSH and CDR2 LQKENI. The CDR3 extends over 16 amino acids. The CDR3 here is CASSPPQTSGSNEQFF. CDR3 coding DNA: TGTGCCAGCTCACCACCACAGACTAGCGGGAGCAATGAGCAGTTCTTC.

The chain links TRBV18 to TRBJ2-5, with D possibly being TRBD2 (6 bases). V dropped 0 bases and J dropped 5 bases, with 10 bases sitting between them. This CDR3 is 14 amino acids long. CDR1 and CDR2 (germline): KGHSH, LQKENI. CDR3 sequence: CASSPPTREETQYF. In nucleotides, the CDR3 is TGTGCCAGCTCACCACCGACTAGAGAGGAGACCCAGTACTTC. The entire variable domain, with the rest obtained from reference TRBV18 and TRBJ2-5, is as follows: NAGVMQNPRHLVRRRGQEARLRCSPMKGHSHVYWYRQLPEEGLKFMVYLQKENIIDESGMPKERFSAEFPKEGPSILRIQQVVRGDSAAYFCASSPPTREETQYFGPGTRLLVL.

The CDR3 loop is CASSLLASVHEQFF. CDR3 nucleotide sequence: TGTGCCAGCAGTTTATTGGCTAGCGTCCATGAGCAGTTCTTC. The chain combines TRBV27 with TRBJ2-1, with D maybe TRBD2 (6 bases). Trimming pared 1 base from V and 8 bases from J, leaving 12 bases between. There are 14 residues in the CDR3. Germline assignment: CDR1 MNHEY and CDR2 SMNVEV (reference sequence).

The V gene is TRBV5-5, the J gene TRBJ1-5; D is possibly TRBD1 (5 bases). The V gene's germline CDR1 is SGHKS and CDR2 YYEKEE (reference sequence). V gave up 0 bases and J gave up 0 bases, with 13 bases separating them. The CDR3 spans 17 residues. CDR3 DNA sequence: TGTGCCAGCAGCTTGGATGGGGGAGTCTATAGCAATCAGCCCCAGCATTTT. Translation: CASSLDGGVYSNQPQHF. The variable domain in full, with the rest retrieved from reference TRBV5-5 and TRBJ1-5, is DAGVTQSPTHLIKTRGQQVTLRCSPISGHKSVSWYQQVLGQGPQFIFQYYEKEERGRGNFPDRFSARQFPNYSSELNVNALLLGDSALYLCASSLDGGVYSNQPQHFGDGTRLSIL.

This clone has a single count. V is TRBV28 and J is TRBJ2-1; TRBD1 matches 7 bases. Losses at the gene ends were 4 bases for V and 12 bases for J; bases not matched to a gene: 12. The CDR3 consists of 14 residues. Per germline, CDR1 MDHEN and CDR2 SYDVKM. This chain's CDR3 is CASSSGTLNRGQFF. CDR3 in DNA: TGTGCCAGCAGTTCCGGGACCCTTAACAGGGGGCAGTTCTTC.

This clone was recorded at least ten times. CDR3 sequence (DNA): TGTGCCAGCTTACGCCCTTCCGGCTACACCTTC. It is translated as CASLRPSGYTF. This chain uses TRBV28 with TRBJ1-2; D unresolved. The CDR3 is 11 amino acids. Per the germline V gene, CDR1 is MDHEN and CDR2 is SYDVKM. V lost 8 bases and J 8 bases, leaving 12 bases between the germline ends.

The chain links TRBV18 to TRBJ2-7, with D hard to call. The CDR3 runs to 13 residues. Germline V gene data show CDR1 as KGHSH and CDR2 as LQKENI. V was pared by 3 bases and J by 2 bases, with 8 bases between. As DNA, the CDR3 is TGTGCCAGCTCACCGGACCGAACCTACGAGCAGTACTTC. Protein product: CASSPDRTYEQYF.

This clone was observed once. The chain is built from TRBV5-5 and TRBJ1-5; D gene ambiguous. Per germline, CDR1 SGHKS and CDR2 YYEKEE (reference sequence). Trimming left V 5 bases short and J 7 bases short, with 13 bases between. The CDR3 runs to 13 residues. CDR3 DNA: TGTGCCAGCAGTAGGGCCGGGGTGCAGCCCCAGCATTTT. Protein sequence: CASSRAGVQPQHF.

This chain uses TRBV3-1 (or the pseudogene TRBV3-2) with TRBJ2-2, with 7 positions matching TRBD2. The trim removed 5 bases at V and 6 bases at J, leaving 12 bases unmatched. This CDR3 contains 16 residues. CDR1 and CDR2 from the germline V gene are LGHDT and YNNKEL (reference sequence). CDR3 residues: CASSSPDMGGSGELFF. The CDR3 bases are TGTGCCAGCAGCTCCCCGGACATGGGAGGGTCCGGGGAGCTGTTTTTT.

J is TRBJ2-6 and V is TRBV3-1 (or the pseudogene TRBV3-2); 7 positions agree with TRBD1. V was pared by 1 base and J by 0 bases, with 9 bases of the junction left unmatched. Germline CDR1 and CDR2: LGHDT and YNNKEL (reference sequence). This CDR3 region has 19 residues. In nucleotides, the CDR3 is TGTGCCAGCAGCCAAGTCGTGGGACAGCTAGGCTCTGGGGCCAACGTCCTGACTTTC. Its translation: CASSQVVGQLGSGANVLTF.

The count of this clone is one. The chain carries TRBV5-6 and TRBJ2-5, with 11 bases fitting TRBD2. The germline V gene encodes CDR1 SGHDT and CDR2 YYEEEE. With V trimmed by 4 bases and J by 1 base, 3 bases remained unmatched. The CDR3 is 15 amino acids. The CDR3 here is CASSGTSGGQETQYF. DNA for the CDR3: TGTGCCAGCAGCGGTACTAGCGGGGGCCAAGAGACCCAGTACTTC.

V gene TRBV3-1 (or the pseudogene TRBV3-2) combines with J gene TRBJ2-2, with 8 positions matching TRBD1. The CDR3 length is 16 residues. V lost 4 bases to trimming and J lost 4 bases; unmatched junction nucleotides: 8. Germline V gene sequence: CDR1 LGHDT, CDR2 YNNKEL (reference sequence). CDR3 in DNA: TGTGCCAGCAGCCCCCGGCAGGGGGCCGGCACCGGGGAGCTGTTTTTT. It encodes CASSPRQGAGTGELFF.

The CDR3 DNA reads as TGTGCCAGCAGCGACAGGGGGCGTGATACCGGGGAGCTGTTTTTT. Amino acid sequence: CASSDRGRDTGELFF. The V and J genes are TRBV6-6 and TRBJ2-2; 10 bases are shared with TRBD1. J gave up 5 bases and V 6 bases, and 6 bases lay outside the gene matches. Germline CDR1 and CDR2: MNHNY and SVGAGI (reference sequence). CDR3 size: 15 residues.